The next 16 T cell receptor beta chains were all read from a single sample in a study of beta chain features in type 1 diabetes. The isolated RNA, all of it, was reverse transcribed, so expressed TCRB transcripts were what got sequenced. Sequenced by immunoSEQ multiplex PCR; TCRdb stores in-frame clones only, minus some. The table has under 350,000 clones, around 7.8% seen once. The sample comprised central memory CD4+ T cells from blood. Receptors were obtained from a woman younger than 30 in good health.

This clone showed up many times. The V and J genes are TRBV30 and TRBJ2-1; TRBD2 matches at 8 bases. Germline CDR1 reads GTSNPN; CDR2 reads SVGIG (reference sequence). J was trimmed by 6 bases and V by 3 bases; bases with no gene match: 7. The CDR3 has 14 amino acids. The CDR3 is CAWRGAGALNEQFF. CDR3 coding DNA: TGTGCCTGGAGAGGAGCGGGAGCCCTCAATGAGCAGTTCTTC. The variable domain in full, completed from reference TRBV30 and TRBJ2-1, reads SQTIHQWPATLVQPVGSPLSLECTVEGTSNPNLYWYRQAAGRGLQLLFYSVGIGQISSEVPQNLSASRPQDRQFILSSKKLLLSDSGFYLCAWRGAGALNEQFFGPGTRLTVL.

The chain has TRBV6-5 and TRBJ2-7, with a possible D match to TRBD2 (6 bases). V was shortened by 9 bases and J by 3 bases, with 15 bases between the two germline ends. Germline V gene sequence: CDR1 MNHEY, CDR2 SVGAGI. The CDR3 consists of 13 residues. In DNA, the CDR3 is TGTGCCAGTGGTGGCGGGGCCAACTACGAGCAGTACGTC. Protein sequence: CASGGGANYEQYV.

This clone came up many times. One end of the junction is discordant with germline, which a read error may explain. The gene calls are TRBV7-9 and TRBJ2-7; D is perhaps TRBD1 (6 bases). CDR1 and CDR2 (germline): SEHNR, FQNEAQ (reference sequence). The CDR3 contains 12 residues. The CDR3 region has the DNA TGTGCCAGCAGCCCTTCATTGGGACACGTACGCTTC. It codes for CASSPSLGHVRF.

This clone has a handful of counts. V usage is TRBV7-2 and J usage is TRBJ1-1; D is unclear. This CDR3 contains 15 residues. Germline V lookup: CDR1 SGHTA, CDR2 FQGNSA. The V end was cut by 5 bases, the J end by 0 bases, with 13 bases between. CDR3 amino acids: CASSPGPRLNTEAFF. CDR3 coding DNA: TGTGCCAGCAGCCCTGGGCCCAGGTTGAACACTGAAGCTTTCTTT.

This clone showed up just a few times. V gene TRBV13 combines with J gene TRBJ2-7, with a tentative D call TRBD2 (5 bases). Germline V gene data show CDR1 as PRHDT and CDR2 as FYEKMQ (reference sequence). The CDR3 extends over 15 amino acids. Trimming removed 1 base from V and 6 bases from J, with 16 bases in between. CDR3 protein: CASSLAGIRVSEQYF. Here the CDR3 DNA reads TGTGCCAGCAGCTTAGCCGGGATTCGCGTATCCGAGCAGTACTTC. Supplemented by reference TRBV13 and TRBJ2-7, the full variable domain reads AAGVIQSPRHLIKEKRETATLKCYPIPRHDTVYWYQQGPGQDPQFLISFYEKMQSDKGSIPDRFSAQQFSDYHSELNMSSLELGDSALYFCASSLAGIRVSEQYFGPGTRLTVT.

A few counts support this clone. Other nucleotide sequences from this sample produce the same CDR3. The chain couples TRBV2 to TRBJ2-3; TRBD1 agrees at 9 bases. CDR3 length: 15 amino acids. V gave up 4 bases and J gave up 3 bases; unmatched junction bases: 5. Germline CDR1 and CDR2: SNHLY and FYNNEI. The CDR3 bases are TGTGCCAGCAGTGCCCGACAGGGGGGGACAGATACGCAGTATTTT. As protein: CASSARQGGTDTQYF.

This clone has a handful of counts. The CDR3 loop is CASSNGQGGAETQYF. CDR3 sequence (DNA): TGTGCCAGCAGCAACGGACAGGGCGGAGCGGAGACCCAGTACTTC. The gene calls are TRBV2 and TRBJ2-5; TRBD1 aligns across 8 bases. V shed 6 bases, J shed 5 bases, and the junction held 11 bases outside the gene matches. The CDR3 has 15 residues. Per the germline V gene, CDR1 is SNHLY and CDR2 is FYNNEI.

There are many counts of this clone. The genes are TRBV14 and TRBJ2-1; D gene uncertain. The V and J ends lost 1 base and 12 bases respectively, with 7 bases between them. Germline V gene data show CDR1 as SGHDN and CDR2 as FVKESK. CDR3 length: 11 amino acids. CDR3 sequence (DNA): TGTGCCAGCAGCCAAGGGCTACTGCAGTTCTTC. It specifies CASSQGLLQFF.

Comments on this clone: The junction departs from the called germline gene at one end, perhaps through a read error. CDR3 protein: CASISHRQTSVKLLF. CDR3 DNA: TGTGCCAGTATCTCGCATAGACAGACTAGCGTGAAGCTTCTCTTT. The chain combines TRBV19 with TRBJ1-1; D is perhaps TRBD1 (5 bases). Per the germline V gene, CDR1 is LNHDA and CDR2 is SQIVND (reference sequence). This CDR3 contains 15 residues.

The chain employs TRBV7-9 and TRBJ1-2; a possible D gene is TRBD1 (5 bases). Trimming removed 2 bases at V and 2 bases at J, with 12 bases between. CDR1 and CDR2 (germline): SEHNR, FQNEAQ (reference sequence). The CDR3 runs 15 residues. In DNA form, the CDR3 reads TGTGCCAGCAGCTTATCAGGGCTCCTAAACTATGGCTACACCTTC. Encoded protein: CASSLSGLLNYGYTF.

The rearrangement joins TRBV28 to TRBJ2-7; 10 bases map to TRBD2. This CDR3 spans 16 amino acids. V gave up 6 bases and J gave up 4 bases; unmatched junction bases: 12. Germline loops: CDR1 MDHEN, CDR2 SYDVKM. The CDR3 reads CASRVSGGSPTYEQYV. The CDR3 bases are TGTGCCAGCAGAGTTAGCGGGGGGTCACCGACTTACGAGCAGTACGTC.

This clone has only a few counts. J is TRBJ2-5 and V is TRBV5-1; no firm D call. Germline CDR1 reads SGHRS; CDR2 reads YFSETQ. Trimming removed 0 bases at V and 2 bases at J, with 5 bases between. The CDR3 sequence is 13 residues long. CDR3 coding DNA: TGCGCCAGCAGCTTGGATGGTCAAGAGACCCAGTACTTC. Residues: CASSLDGQETQYF. The full variable domain, its missing parts supplied by reference TRBV5-1 and TRBJ2-5, is KAGVTQTPRYLIKTRGQQVTLSCSPISGHRSVSWYQQTPGQGLQFLFEYFSETQRNKGNFPGRFSGRQFSNSRSEMNVSTLELGDSALYLCASSLDGQETQYFGPGTRLLVL.

This clone was observed a handful of times. V and J are TRBV30 and TRBJ1-2; D not resolved. Per germline, CDR1 GTSNPN and CDR2 SVGIG (reference sequence). The CDR3 sequence is 12 residues long. Trimming stripped 0 bases from V and 1 base from J, with 3 bases between. The CDR3 DNA is TGTGCCTGGAGTGTCCTTAACTATGGCTACACCTTC. It encodes CAWSVLNYGYTF.

The chain is built from TRBV7-3 and TRBJ1-5; a weak D match, TRBD1 (5 bases). The CDR3 spans 13 residues. Germline-derived CDR1 and CDR2 are SGHTA and FQGTGA. Trimming took off 4 bases at V and 6 bases at J, with 10 bases between the two ends. As DNA, the CDR3 is TGTGCCAGCAGCTCGGAAACAGGTCAGCCCCAGCATTTT. Protein product: CASSSETGQPQHF.

The chain combines TRBV10-3 with TRBJ2-7; D is undetermined. Trimming removed 1 base from V and 3 bases from J, with 7 bases in between. This CDR3 comprises 13 residues. CDR1 and CDR2 from the germline V gene are ENHRY and SYGVKD. The CDR3, as DNA: TGTGCCATCAGTGAGTTTAAGGACTACGAGCAGTACGTC. This gives the protein CAISEFKDYEQYV.

This chain uses TRBV7-8 with TRBJ2-1; TRBD2 matches 9 bases. The CDR3 loop spans 15 amino acids. CDR1 is SGHVS and CDR2 is FQNEAQ in the germline V gene. The trim removed 5 bases at V and 5 bases at J, leaving 7 bases unmatched. In nucleotides, the CDR3 is TGTGCCAGCAGCGGGGAGGGACTAGCTAACAATGAGCAGTTCTTC. Its translation: CASSGEGLANNEQFF. Supplemented by reference TRBV7-8 and TRBJ2-1, the full variable domain reads GAGVSQSPRYKVAKRGQDVALRCDPISGHVSLFWYQQALGQGPEFLTYFQNEAQLDKSGLPSDRFFAERPEGSVSTLKIQRTQQEDSAVYLCASSGEGLANNEQFFGPGTRLTVL.